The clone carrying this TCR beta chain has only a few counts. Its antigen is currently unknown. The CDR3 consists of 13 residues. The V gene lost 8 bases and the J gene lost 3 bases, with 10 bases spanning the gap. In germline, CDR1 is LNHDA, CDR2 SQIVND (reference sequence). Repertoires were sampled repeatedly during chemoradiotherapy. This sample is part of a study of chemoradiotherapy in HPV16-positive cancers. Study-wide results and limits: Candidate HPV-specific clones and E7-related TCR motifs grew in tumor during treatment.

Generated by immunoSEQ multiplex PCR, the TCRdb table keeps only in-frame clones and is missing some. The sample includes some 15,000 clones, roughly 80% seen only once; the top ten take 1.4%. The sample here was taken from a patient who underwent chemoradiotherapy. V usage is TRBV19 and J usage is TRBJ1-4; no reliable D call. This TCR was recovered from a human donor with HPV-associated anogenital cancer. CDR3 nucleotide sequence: TGTGCCAGTGCCCGGGCCGCTAATGAAAAACTGTTTTTT. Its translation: CASARAANEKLFF.